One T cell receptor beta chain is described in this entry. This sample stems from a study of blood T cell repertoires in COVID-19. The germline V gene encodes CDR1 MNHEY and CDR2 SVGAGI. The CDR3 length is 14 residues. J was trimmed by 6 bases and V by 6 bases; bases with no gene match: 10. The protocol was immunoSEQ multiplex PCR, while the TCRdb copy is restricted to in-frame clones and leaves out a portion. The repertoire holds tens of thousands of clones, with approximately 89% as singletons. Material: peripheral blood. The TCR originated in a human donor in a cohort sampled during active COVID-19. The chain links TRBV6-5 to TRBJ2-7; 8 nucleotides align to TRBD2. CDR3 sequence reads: CASSPGLAGSEQYF. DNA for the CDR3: TGTGCCAGCAGCCCGGGGCTAGCGGGTTCCGAGCAGTACTTC.